This T cell receptor beta chain was sequenced for a study of CD8+CD57+ T cells in acquired aplastic anemia. Study-wide background: CD4+ and CD8+ cells, once sorted, gave DNA averaging approximately 3 ug. The study's findings and limits: Levels of CD8+ Simpson's diversity were not significantly distinct in patients versus controls.

The CDR3 runs 16 residues. The germline V gene encodes CDR1 DFQATT and CDR2 SNEGSKA (reference sequence). Trimming cost V 3 bases and J 1 base; bases outside gene matches: 8. According to the study, genomic DNA was the template for TCR beta VDJ and CDR3 profiling. From the reads, TCRdb called clonotypes with MiXCR, one entry per CDR3 protein. The sample carries around 290,000 distinct CDR3 sequences, 45% to 65% recorded once. This clonotype is a singleton in its sample. Its antigen is not known. CD8+CD57+ cell expansion, shown by flow cytometry, had occurred in the patients selected for sequencing. All patients had severe acquired aplastic anemia. Patients had not yet gotten any therapy when their blood was taken for sampling.

The sample consisted of sorted CD4+, CD8+, or CD8+CD57+ T cells (not recorded which) from PBMCs. The clonotype comes from a human donor with aplastic anemia. The chain has TRBV20-1 and TRBJ1-5; TRBD1 agrees at 8 bases. The CDR3 region has the DNA TGCAGTGCTAGTCGGACAGGGAGGGTAAGCAATCAGCCCCAGCATTTT. This translates into CSASRTGRVSNQPQHF.